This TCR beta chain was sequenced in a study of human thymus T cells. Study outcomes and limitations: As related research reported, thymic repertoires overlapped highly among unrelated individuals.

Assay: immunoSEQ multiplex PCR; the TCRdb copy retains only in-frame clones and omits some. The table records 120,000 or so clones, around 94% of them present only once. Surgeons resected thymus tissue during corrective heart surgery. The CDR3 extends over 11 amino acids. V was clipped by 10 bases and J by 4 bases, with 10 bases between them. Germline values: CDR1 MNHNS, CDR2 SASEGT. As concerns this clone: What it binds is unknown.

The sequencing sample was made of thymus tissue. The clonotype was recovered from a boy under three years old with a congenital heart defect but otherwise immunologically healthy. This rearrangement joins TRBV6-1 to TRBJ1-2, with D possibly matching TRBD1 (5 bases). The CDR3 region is CATRQIYGYTF. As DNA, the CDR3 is TGTGCCACCAGACAGATCTATGGCTACACCTTC.